Shown below are 7 T cell receptor beta chains from a single sample sequenced in a study of cytomegalovirus exposure and HLA in healthy donors. With 60 Vbeta and 13 Jbeta primers, the PCR was carried out. Sequencing used immunoSEQ multiplex PCR; TCRdb keeps in-frame clones, though not all of them. The data hold around 130,000 clones, with about 74% observed a single time. The sequenced sample was PBMCs. Receptor source: a man aged 35-49 years in good health and CMV-seropositive.

This clone was detected only a few times. The chain couples TRBV11-3 to TRBJ2-7; TRBD2 agrees at 13 bases. There are 15 residues in the CDR3. Unmatched junction bases numbered 7, after V lost 6 bases and J lost 5 bases. Germline lookup yields CDR1 SGHNT and CDR2 YENEEA. This chain's CDR3 is CASRLGLAGRNEQYF. CDR3 sequence (DNA): TGTGCCAGCAGACTGGGACTAGCGGGGAGAAACGAGCAGTACTTC.

The genes are TRBV28 and TRBJ2-2; tentative D call: TRBD1 (6 bases). Germline V gene data show CDR1 as MDHEN and CDR2 as SYDVKM. Deletions cut 3 bases from V and 6 bases from J, with 11 bases between. This CDR3 is 14 amino acids long. CDR3 bases: TGTGCCAGCAGTTTGTACAGGGCCCCCGGGGAGCTGTTTTTT. Its translation is CASSLYRAPGELFF.

This clone was found a few times. The rearrangement links TRBV6-5 to TRBJ1-6, with TRBD1 matching over 10 bases. With 6 bases clipped from V and 8 bases from J, the junction kept 7 bases outside the gene matches. This CDR3 has 15 amino acids. CDR1 and CDR2 (germline): MNHEY, SVGAGI. The CDR3 region is CASRQDRGRDSPLHF. The DNA of the CDR3 is TGTGCCAGCAGGCAAGACAGGGGGCGCGATTCACCCCTCCACTTT.

A single count supports this clone. The chain recombines TRBV19 with TRBJ2-3; TRBD2 aligns across 8 bases. The germline V gene has CDR1 LNHDA and CDR2 SQIVND (reference sequence). Trimming removed 8 bases from V and 5 bases from J; junction bases left unmatched: 9. The CDR3 is 14 residues long. The CDR3 loop reads CASGLALTGDTQYF. The CDR3 region has the DNA TGTGCCAGTGGACTAGCTCTTACGGGAGATACGCAGTATTTT.

This chain connects TRBV6-1 to TRBJ2-7, with TRBD2 identical over 10 bases. The CDR3 is made up of 15 amino acids. The J segment lost 6 bases and the V segment lost 6 bases, leaving 11 bases of the junction unmatched. Germline V gene data show CDR1 as MNHNS and CDR2 as SASEGT. CDR3: CASSPAGGTPSEQYF. CDR3 DNA: TGTGCCAGCAGCCCAGCGGGAGGGACCCCTTCCGAGCAGTACTTC.

The chain recombines TRBV2 with TRBJ2-2, with 9 nucleotides matching TRBD2. Germline assignment: CDR1 SNHLY and CDR2 FYNNEI. V was pared by 2 bases and J by 5 bases, with 12 bases of the junction left unmatched. The CDR3 sequence is 18 residues long. The CDR3 loop reads CASSEFLAGLFMTGELFF. CDR3 in DNA: TGTGCCAGCAGTGAATTTCTAGCGGGGTTATTCATGACCGGGGAGCTGTTTTTT.

The chain couples TRBV28 to TRBJ2-7; tentatively, D is TRBD2 (5 bases). The germline CDR1 and CDR2 sequences are MDHEN and SYDVKM. The CDR3 extends over 15 amino acids. Trimming left V 4 bases short and J 6 bases short, with 19 bases between. The CDR3 loop reads CASSSLRGHQAEQYF. The CDR3 DNA reads as TGTGCCAGCAGTTCCTTACGAGGGCATCAGGCCGAGCAGTACTTC.